This passage covers 14 T cell receptor beta chains from one sample sequenced in a study of T cell responses to AZD1222 COVID-19 vaccine (dated by TCRdb to the early 2020s). The method behind the library was the immunoSEQ multiplex PCR assay. TCRdb limited this immuneACCESS table to in-frame rearrangements with V and J called. A share of clones is missing; checked studies link under half to unresolved V genes, and the rest is unexplained. This sample has tens of thousands of clones in its table, and 85% to 90% of those were observed once. The leading ten clones occupy 1.3% to 1.5% of the sample. Taken with the paper, the label for time point translates to: about 28 days (+/-7) after the second vaccine dose. Sequenced material: peripheral blood, taken 28 days after the second AZD1222 dose. Every receptor here comes from an adult who received the AZD1222 COVID-19 vaccine.

V gene TRBV4-2 combines with J gene TRBJ2-4; 7 bases match TRBD1. The J segment lost 6 bases and the V segment lost 0 bases, leaving 8 bases of the junction unmatched. The CDR3 spans 16 residues. CDR1 and CDR2 (germline): LGHNA, YNFKEQ. In nucleotides, the CDR3 is TGTGCCAGCAGCCAAGATTGGGCCGGGACAGTAAACATTCAGTACTTC. Amino acid sequence: CASSQDWAGTVNIQYF.

The chain is built from TRBV6-2 or TRBV6-3 and TRBJ2-7; no reliable D call. The germline V gene encodes CDR1 MNHEY and CDR2 SVGEGT. The CDR3 has 12 amino acids. Trimming left V 6 bases short and J 4 bases short, with 10 bases between. The CDR3 here is CASSLDLYEQYF. The CDR3 coding sequence is TGTGCCAGCAGCCTCGACCTATACGAGCAGTACTTC.

The V gene is TRBV11-2, the J gene TRBJ1-6; TRBD1 might be the D (6 bases). V was trimmed by 2 bases and J by 9 bases, leaving 26 bases between them. Germline CDR1 is SGHAT and CDR2 is FQNNGV. The CDR3 runs 19 residues. The CDR3 nucleotides are TGTGCCAGCAGCTTAAGTTCCCCCAGGGCAGGGGATGCGCGTTCACCCCTCCACTTT. Its translation is CASSLSSPRAGDARSPLHF.

The chain links TRBV4-1 to TRBJ2-2, with unresolved D. Germline assignment: CDR1 MGHRA and CDR2 YSYEKL. The CDR3 sequence is 16 residues long. Deletions cut 4 bases from V and 4 bases from J, with 16 bases between. CDR3 DNA sequence: TGCGCCAGCAGCCCCCCCCTTAGTATGAGCACCGGGGAGCTGTTTTTT. Its protein is CASSPPLSMSTGELFF.

The rearrangement uses TRBV10-3 and TRBJ2-5, with D perhaps TRBD1 or TRBD2 (5 bases each). Germline V lookup: CDR1 ENHRY, CDR2 SYGVKD. The CDR3 extends over 14 amino acids. V lost 0 bases to trimming and J lost 5 bases, with 10 bases between them. The CDR3, as DNA: TGTGCCATCAGTGAGTCCCGGGACGCCGAGACCCAGTACTTC. Translation: CAISESRDAETQYF.

The rearrangement uses TRBV7-2 and TRBJ1-5; D is possibly TRBD1 (5 bases). Trimming stripped 4 bases from V and 0 bases from J, with 10 bases between. This CDR3 spans 15 amino acids. Germline V gives CDR1 SGHTA, CDR2 FQGNSA. The CDR3 reads CASSWGRTSNQPQHF. The CDR3 bases are TGTGCCAGCAGCTGGGGACGGACTAGCAATCAGCCCCAGCATTTT.

The chain links TRBV7-3 to TRBJ2-1; TRBD2 matches at 15 bases. CDR1 SGHTA and CDR2 FQGTGA come from the germline V gene. CDR3 length: 17 residues. V shed 2 bases, J shed 4 bases, and the junction held 3 bases outside the gene matches. CDR3 nucleotide sequence: TGTGCCAGCAGCTTAGGGACTAGCGGGGGGTTTTACAATGAGCAGTTCTTC. Its protein product is CASSLGTSGGFYNEQFF.

The chain recombines TRBV4-1 with TRBJ1-1; D is undetermined. The germline CDR1 and CDR2 sequences are MGHRA and YSYEKL. V lost 4 bases, J lost 0 bases, and 6 bases lay in between. The CDR3 is made up of 13 amino acids. As DNA, the CDR3 is TGCGCCAGCAGCCCGCCGGTGAACACTGAAGCTTTCTTT. Protein sequence: CASSPPVNTEAFF.

The J gene is TRBJ2-1, the V gene TRBV7-6, with 10 bases that match TRBD2. The ends lost 0 bases at V and 9 bases at J; junction bases unmatched: 5. Germline loops: CDR1 SGHVS, CDR2 FNYEAQ. The length of the CDR3 is 15 residues. The CDR3 here is CASSLASERGGEQFF. CDR3 coding DNA: TGTGCCAGCAGCTTAGCGAGCGAGCGGGGGGGTGAGCAGTTCTTC.

The table lists this clone with a count of one. V is TRBV27 and J is TRBJ1-5; D unresolved. The V end was cut by 4 bases, the J end by 7 bases, with 11 bases between. The germline gives CDR1 MNHEY, CDR2 SMNVEV (reference sequence). CDR3 length: 13 amino acids. The CDR3, as DNA: TGTGCCAGCAGTTCTGAGGGTATGCAGCCCCAGCATTTT. Translation gives CASSSEGMQPQHF.

The chain employs TRBV4-1 and TRBJ1-5, with D possibly being TRBD1 (6 bases). V was pared by 1 base and J by 5 bases, with 12 bases between. This CDR3 spans 15 amino acids. In germline, CDR1 is MGHRA, CDR2 YSYEKL. CDR3 sequence reads: CASSQVQGLYQPQHF. The CDR3, as DNA: TGCGCCAGCAGCCAAGTACAGGGATTGTATCAGCCCCAGCATTTT.

The chain is built from TRBV30 and TRBJ1-1; D gene uncertain. The V and J ends lost 3 bases and 3 bases respectively, with 20 bases between them. The CDR3 sequence is 16 residues long. Germline loops: CDR1 GTSNPN, CDR2 SVGIG (reference sequence). The CDR3 is CAWREGPGQRDTEAFF. The CDR3 DNA follows: TGTGCCTGGAGGGAGGGCCCGGGCCAGAGGGACACTGAAGCTTTCTTT.

The J gene is TRBJ1-1, the V gene TRBV9; possible D gene TRBD1, 5 bases. CDR3 size: 15 residues. V dropped 3 bases and J dropped 10 bases, with 22 bases sitting between them. CDR1 SGDLS and CDR2 YYNGEE come from the germline V gene. In nucleotides, the CDR3 is TGTGCCAGCAGCGCTGTAGGAGAGCCAAGGGACGGAGCTTTCTTT. This translates into CASSAVGEPRDGAFF. Drawing the rest from reference TRBV9 and TRBJ1-1, the complete variable domain is DSGVTQTPKHLITATGQRVTLRCSPRSGDLSVYWYQQSLDQGLQFLIQYYNGEERAKGNILERFSAQQFPDLHSELNLSSLELGDSALYFCASSAVGEPRDGAFFGQGTRLTVV.

There are a few counts of this clone. The V gene is TRBV7-9, the J gene TRBJ1-2; the D is unclear. Germline V gene sequence: CDR1 SEHNR, CDR2 FQNEAQ (reference sequence). V was cut by 0 bases and J by 4 bases, with 6 bases left in between. The length of the CDR3 is 13 residues. CDR3 sequence: CASSLATPYGYTF. CDR3 in DNA: TGTGCCAGCAGCTTAGCGACGCCCTATGGCTACACCTTC.